This T cell receptor beta chain was found in a study of Ad26.COV2.S vaccination and SARS-CoV-2 variants. Study findings and constraints: The study found higher spike-specific TCR breadth in vaccine than placebo recipients. Possibly, TCR breadth and depth analyses underestimated total T cell responses.

Sequencing was performed with immunoSEQ multiplex PCR; in TCRdb, only in-frame clones are kept and a portion is missing. This sample has roughly 250,000 clones, with around nine tenths found just once. The treatment: some 20 received Ad26.COV2.S at low or high dose, single or two shots; roughly five received placebo; per-sample allocation not given. Specimen acquisition occurred on day 63 following the initial vaccine or placebo injection. In its sample, this clone was seen once. Its specificity is not known. CDR3 size: 17 residues. CDR1 is SGHTA and CDR2 is FQGNSA in the germline V gene. With V trimmed by 5 bases and J by 5 bases, 12 bases remained unmatched.

V and J are TRBV7-2 and TRBJ2-3, with 11 bases lining up with TRBD2. The sample consisted of peripheral blood, taken in a trial of Ad26.COV2.S vaccine versus placebo. The TCR comes from a person between 18 and 59 years old who received the Ad26.COV2.S COVID-19 vaccine or a placebo. The DNA of the CDR3 is TGTGCCAGCAGCCCTACTAGCGGGGGCGGGTCTAAAGATACGCAGTATTTT. Translating it yields CASSPTSGGGSKDTQYF.